Presented here are 10 T cell receptor beta chains from one specimen sequenced in a study of technical replicates of blood from a few donors. Data came from immunoSEQ multiplex PCR; TCRdb stores just in-frame clones and leaves some out. The sample has about 84,000 clones, 85% to 95% seen once. The sequenced material came from T cells isolated from PBMCs. The receptors were gathered from a human donor in good health.

J is TRBJ2-1 and V is TRBV28; 7 nucleotides align to TRBD2. The ends lost 6 bases at V and 8 bases at J; junction bases unmatched: 16. The CDR3 has 16 residues. Per germline, CDR1 MDHEN and CDR2 SYDVKM. The CDR3 coding sequence is TGTGCCAGCAGCCCCCCGGGAGCGGGAAGTATCCATGAGCAGTTCTTC. Its translation is CASSPPGAGSIHEQFF.

The CDR3 nucleotides are TGCAGCGTTGAAGGGGGAGACCTAGCCAAAAACATTCAGTACTTC. It is translated as CSVEGGDLAKNIQYF. This chain joins TRBV29-1 and TRBJ2-4; weak D call: TRBD2 (5 bases). Between the trimmed V and J ends, which lost 1 base and 0 bases, there was a span of 10 bases. Germline V gene sequence: CDR1 SQVTM, CDR2 ANQGSEA. This CDR3 comprises 15 residues.

The V gene is TRBV11-3, the J gene TRBJ1-1, with D unresolved. Germline lookup yields CDR1 SGHNT and CDR2 YENEEA. The CDR3 is 14 amino acids. Trimming removed 3 bases at V and 1 base at J, with 9 bases between. DNA for the CDR3: TGTGCCAGCAGCTTTCTAGCGGGGAACACTGAAGCTTTCTTT. This gives the protein CASSFLAGNTEAFF.

The J gene is TRBJ1-4, the V gene TRBV5-1; the D gene is possibly TRBD1 (5 bases). The CDR3 is made up of 14 amino acids. Trimming removed 3 bases from V and 4 bases from J, with 10 bases in between. Germline values: CDR1 SGHRS, CDR2 YFSETQ. The CDR3 coding sequence is TGCGCCAGCAGCTCCGACAGTAATAATGAAAAACTGTTTTTT. Encoded protein: CASSSDSNNEKLFF.

V usage is TRBV7-9 and J usage is TRBJ1-2, with D hard to call. The V end was cut by 0 bases, the J end by 2 bases, with 10 bases between. Germline V gene lookup returns CDR1 SEHNR and CDR2 FQNEAQ (reference sequence). The CDR3 spans 15 residues. The CDR3 spells CASSLAALPNYGYTF. The CDR3 nucleotides read TGTGCCAGCAGCTTAGCCGCGCTTCCAAACTATGGCTACACCTTC.

The rearrangement uses TRBV15 and TRBJ2-2; TRBD1 matches at 9 bases. The V segment lost 7 bases and the J segment 3 bases; nucleotides outside the gene matches: 3. CDR3 length: 14 amino acids. Looked up from germline, CDR1 is LNHNV and CDR2 is YYDKDF (reference sequence). CDR3 DNA sequence: TGTGCCACCACTCGGACAGGGGACACCGGGGAGCTGTTTTTT. Translating gives CATTRTGDTGELFF.

The chain joins TRBV6-5 to TRBJ2-2; TRBD1 might be the D (5 bases). V lost 6 bases and J lost 7, with 12 bases in between. CDR3 length equals 13 residues. Germline assignment: CDR1 MNHEY and CDR2 SVGAGI. CDR3: CASSRDFGGELFF. CDR3 sequence (DNA): TGTGCCAGCAGCAGGGATTTCGGCGGGGAGCTGTTTTTT.

This clone appeared a single time. The V and J genes are TRBV7-2 and TRBJ2-1; no clear D. The CDR3 spans 13 residues. Germline values: CDR1 SGHTA, CDR2 FQGNSA. V lost 2 bases and J 7 bases, leaving 9 bases between the germline ends. CDR3 bases: TGTGCCAGCAGCTTACCCCCTAGAAATGAGCAGTTCTTC. Its translation is CASSLPPRNEQFF. The full variable domain, completed using reference TRBV7-2 and TRBJ2-1, is GAGVSQSPSNKVTEKGKDVELRCDPISGHTALYWYRQSLGQGLEFLIYFQGNSAPDKSGLPSDRFSAERTGGSVSTLTIQRTQQEDSAVYLCASSLPPRNEQFFGPGTRLTVL.

This clone was picked up one time. J is TRBJ2-3 and V is TRBV27; D remains unclear. CDR1 and CDR2 (germline): MNHEY, SMNVEV (reference sequence). Trimming removed 2 bases at V and 2 bases at J, with 8 bases between. This CDR3 has 14 amino acids. In nucleotides, the CDR3 is TGTGCCAGCAGTTTAAGTCAGGCCACAGATACGCAGTATTTT. Translation: CASSLSQATDTQYF.

The rearrangement links TRBV28 to TRBJ2-7, with TRBD2 identical over 7 bases. The CDR3 runs to 16 residues. The germline V gene has CDR1 MDHEN and CDR2 SYDVKM. The V and J ends lost 6 bases and 6 bases, in that order; junction bases with no gene match: 17. The CDR3 here is CASRTPGAGDLGEQYF. Here the CDR3 DNA reads TGTGCCAGCAGGACTCCGGGTGCGGGAGATTTGGGCGAGCAGTACTTC. The full variable domain, completed using reference TRBV28 and TRBJ2-7, is DVKVTQSSRYLVKRTGEKVFLECVQDMDHENMFWYRQDPGLGLRLIYFSYDVKMKEKGDIPEGYSVSREKKERFSLILESASTNQTSMYLCASRTPGAGDLGEQYFGPGTRLTVT.